These T cell receptor beta chains were read from a single sample in a study of cytomegalovirus exposure and HLA in healthy donors. The table came from immunoSEQ multiplex PCR; TCRdb's copy has only in-frame clones and leaves some out. The data show fewer than 110,000 clones, approximately 79% seen once. Sequenced material: PBMCs. Receptor source: a middle-aged woman in good health and CMV-seropositive. CDR3s include the opening cysteine and the closing phenylalanine or tryptophan. D genes are given only for firm matches. Part of the rows lack a size; the others show once, few, many or a class for expanded clones.

NA	TRBV7-9	TRBJ2-7	NA	TGTGCCAGCAGTAGGGGGAGCTCCTACGAGCAGTACTTC	CASSRGSSYEQYF
TRBD2	TRBV7-9	TRBJ2-2	NA	TGTGCCAGCAGCTCCCTAGCGGGGTGGACCGGGGAGCTGTTTTTT	CASSSLAGWTGELFF
TRBD2	TRBV6-1	TRBJ2-1	NA	TGTGCCAGCAGTCCGGGACTAGCGGGATACAATGAGCAGTTCTTC	CASSPGLAGYNEQFF
TRBD1	TRBV7-9	TRBJ2-3	NA	TGTGCCGGACAGGGGGCAGATACGCAGTATTTT	CAGQGADTQYF
NA	TRBV21-1	TRBJ1-2	NA	TGTGCCAGCAGCAAATCAGTAGGAGACTATGGCTACACCTTC	CASSKSVGDYGYTF
NA	TRBV27	TRBJ2-7	NA	TGTGCCAGCGGCTTATGGGCTTCCTACGAGCAGTACTTC	CASGLWASYEQYF
NA	TRBV29-1	TRBJ2-7	few	TGCAGCGTTGTGACAGCCTACGAGCAGTACTTC	CSVVTAYEQYF
TRBD1	TRBV5-1	TRBJ2-7	NA	TGCGCCAGCAGCTTGCCATCGACAGGGTCGGGCGAGCAGTACTTC	CASSLPSTGSGEQYF
TRBD1	TRBV6-1	TRBJ2-7	NA	TGTGCCAGCAGCTCCGGGACAGCACCTCGCGAGCAGTACTTC	CASSSGTAPREQYF
TRBD2	TRBV5-4	TRBJ2-7	once	TGTGCCAGCAGCCCCAAGGCTAGCGGGGGGCCTGACGCCTCCGAGCAGTACTTC	CASSPKASGGPDASEQYF
TRBD1	TRBV18	TRBJ1-2	NA	TGTGCCAGCTCGCCGACAGGGGCTAACTATGGCTACACCTTC	CASSPTGANYGYTF
TRBD1	TRBV7-3	TRBJ2-2	NA	TGTGCCAGCAGCTCTACAGGGGGCTTTAACACCGGGGAGCTGTTTTTT	CASSSTGGFNTGELFF
NA	TRBV9	TRBJ1-3	NA	TGTGCCAGCAGTCCGCAGGGCACTGGAAACACCATATATTTT	CASSPQGTGNTIYF